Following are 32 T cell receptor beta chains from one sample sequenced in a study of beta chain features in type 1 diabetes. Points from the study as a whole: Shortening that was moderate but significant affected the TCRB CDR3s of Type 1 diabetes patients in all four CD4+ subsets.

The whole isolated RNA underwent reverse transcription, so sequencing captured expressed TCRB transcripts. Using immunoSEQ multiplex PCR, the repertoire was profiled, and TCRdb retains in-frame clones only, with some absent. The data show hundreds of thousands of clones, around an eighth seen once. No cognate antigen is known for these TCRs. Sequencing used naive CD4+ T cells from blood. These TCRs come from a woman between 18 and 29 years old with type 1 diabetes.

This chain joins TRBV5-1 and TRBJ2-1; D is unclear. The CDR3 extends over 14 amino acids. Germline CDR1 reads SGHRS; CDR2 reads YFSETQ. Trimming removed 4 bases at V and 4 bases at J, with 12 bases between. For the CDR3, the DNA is TGCGCCAGCAGCGCCCAGAGGAAATACAATGAGCAGTTCTTC. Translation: CASSAQRKYNEQFF.

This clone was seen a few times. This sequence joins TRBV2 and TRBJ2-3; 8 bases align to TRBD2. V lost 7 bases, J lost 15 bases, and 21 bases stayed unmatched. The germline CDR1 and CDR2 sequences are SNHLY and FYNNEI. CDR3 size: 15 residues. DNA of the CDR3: TGTGCCAGCACGATCCTCCTGGCGGGGGGCGCAGGATCCTATTTT. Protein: CASTILLAGGAGSYF.

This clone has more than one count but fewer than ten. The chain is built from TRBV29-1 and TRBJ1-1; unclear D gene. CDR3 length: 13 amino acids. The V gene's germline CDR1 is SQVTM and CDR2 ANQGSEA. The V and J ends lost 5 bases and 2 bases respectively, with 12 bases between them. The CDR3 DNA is TGCAGCGTTTTCAAATTTCTAAACACTGAAGCTTTCTTT. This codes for CSVFKFLNTEAFF. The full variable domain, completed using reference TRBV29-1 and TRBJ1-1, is SAVISQKPSRDICQRGTSLTIQCQVDSQVTMMFWYRQQPGQSLTLIATANQGSEATYESGFVIDKFPISRPNLTFSTLTVSNMSPEDSSIYLCSVFKFLNTEAFFGQGTRLTVV.

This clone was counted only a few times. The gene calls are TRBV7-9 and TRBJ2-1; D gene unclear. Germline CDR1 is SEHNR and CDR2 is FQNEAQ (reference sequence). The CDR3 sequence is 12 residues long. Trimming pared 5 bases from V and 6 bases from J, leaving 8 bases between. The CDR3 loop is CASSAPSNEQFF. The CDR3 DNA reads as TGTGCCAGCAGCGCCCCTAGCAATGAGCAGTTCTTC.

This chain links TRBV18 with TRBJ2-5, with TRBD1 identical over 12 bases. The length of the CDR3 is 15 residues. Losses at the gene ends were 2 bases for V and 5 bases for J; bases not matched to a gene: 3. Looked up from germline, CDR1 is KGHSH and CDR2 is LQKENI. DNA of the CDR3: TGTGCCAGCTCACCAGGGACAGGGGGCCAGGAGACCCAGTACTTC. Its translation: CASSPGTGGQETQYF.

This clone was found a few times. CDR3 bases: TGTGCCTGGAGCCGACGAGGCCCCACAGATACGCAGTATTTT. Protein product: CAWSRRGPTDTQYF. The chain has TRBV30 and TRBJ2-3; D gene uncertain. Trimming stripped 3 bases from V and 2 bases from J, with 12 bases between. Germline-derived CDR1 and CDR2 are GTSNPN and SVGIG (reference sequence). The CDR3 is 14 amino acids.

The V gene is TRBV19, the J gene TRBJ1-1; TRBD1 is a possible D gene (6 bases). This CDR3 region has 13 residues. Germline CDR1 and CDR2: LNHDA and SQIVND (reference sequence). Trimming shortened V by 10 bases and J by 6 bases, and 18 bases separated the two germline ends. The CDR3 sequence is CATSTGPGAEAFF. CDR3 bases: TGTGCCACCTCTACAGGGCCCGGGGCTGAAGCTTTCTTT.

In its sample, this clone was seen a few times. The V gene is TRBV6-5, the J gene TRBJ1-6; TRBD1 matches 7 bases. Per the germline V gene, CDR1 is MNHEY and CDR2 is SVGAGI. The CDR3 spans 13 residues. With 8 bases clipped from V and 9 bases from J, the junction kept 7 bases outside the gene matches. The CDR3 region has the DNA TGTGCCAGCGGACAGGCTCCGGGTTCACCCCTCCACTTT. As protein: CASGQAPGSPLHF.

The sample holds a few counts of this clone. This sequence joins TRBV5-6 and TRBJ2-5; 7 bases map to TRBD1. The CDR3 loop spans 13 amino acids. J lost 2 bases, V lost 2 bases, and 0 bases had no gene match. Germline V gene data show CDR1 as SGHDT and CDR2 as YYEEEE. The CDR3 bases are TGTGCCAGCAGCTTACAGGGGCAAGAGACCCAGTACTTC. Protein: CASSLQGQETQYF.

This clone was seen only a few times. CDR3: CASSLGQGAEQFF. DNA of the CDR3: TGCGCCAGCAGCTTGGGACAGGGGGCTGAGCAGTTCTTC. The rearrangement joins TRBV5-1 to TRBJ2-1; 10 bases map to TRBD1. With V trimmed by 0 bases and J by 9 bases, 0 bases remained unmatched. CDR1 is SGHRS and CDR2 is YFSETQ in the germline V gene. This CDR3 spans 13 amino acids.

This CDR3 is CASNRDRGLSGTYEQYF. CDR3 DNA: TGTGCCAGCAATCGGGACAGGGGATTATCTGGGACCTACGAGCAGTACTTC. The rearrangement links TRBV13 to TRBJ2-7, with 10 bases fitting TRBD1. Per the germline V gene, CDR1 is PRHDT and CDR2 is FYEKMQ (reference sequence). Trimming at V came to 7 bases and at J to 2 bases, leaving 14 bases not matched to a gene. This CDR3 spans 17 amino acids.

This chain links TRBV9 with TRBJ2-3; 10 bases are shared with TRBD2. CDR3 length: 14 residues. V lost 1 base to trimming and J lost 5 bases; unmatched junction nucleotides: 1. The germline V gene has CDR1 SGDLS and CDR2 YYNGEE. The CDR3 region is CASSVRLAGDTQYF. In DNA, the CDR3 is TGTGCCAGCAGCGTACGACTAGCGGGAGATACGCAGTATTTT.

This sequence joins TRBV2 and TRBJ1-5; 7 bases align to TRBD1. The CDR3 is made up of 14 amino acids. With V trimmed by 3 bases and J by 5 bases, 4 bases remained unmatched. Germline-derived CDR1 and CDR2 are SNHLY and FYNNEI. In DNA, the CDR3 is TGTGCCAGCAGTGACGAGGGGGCCCATCAGCCCCAGCATTTT. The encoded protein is CASSDEGAHQPQHF.

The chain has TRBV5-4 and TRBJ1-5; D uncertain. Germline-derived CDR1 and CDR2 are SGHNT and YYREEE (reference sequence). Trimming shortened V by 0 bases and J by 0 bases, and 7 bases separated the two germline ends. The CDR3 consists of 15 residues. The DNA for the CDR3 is TGTGCCAGCAGCTTGGGGTCCGGTAGCAATCAGCCCCAGCATTTT. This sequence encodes CASSLGSGSNQPQHF. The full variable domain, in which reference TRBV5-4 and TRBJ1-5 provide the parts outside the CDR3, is ETGVTQSPTHLIKTRGQQVTLRCSSQSGHNTVSWYQQALGQGPQFIFQYYREEENGRGNFPPRFSGLQFPNYSSELNVNALELDDSALYLCASSLGSGSNQPQHFGDGTRLSIL.

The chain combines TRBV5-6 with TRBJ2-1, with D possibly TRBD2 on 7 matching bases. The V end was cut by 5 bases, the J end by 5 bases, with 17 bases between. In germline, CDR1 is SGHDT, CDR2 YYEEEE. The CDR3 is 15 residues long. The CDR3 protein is CASRLRGTNNNEQFF. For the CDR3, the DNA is TGTGCCAGCAGGCTTAGGGGGACTAACAACAATGAGCAGTTCTTC.

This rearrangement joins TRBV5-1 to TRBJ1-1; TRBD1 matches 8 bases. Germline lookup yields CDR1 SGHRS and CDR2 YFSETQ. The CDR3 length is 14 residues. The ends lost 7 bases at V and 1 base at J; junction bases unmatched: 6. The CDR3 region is CASQADRGNTEAFF. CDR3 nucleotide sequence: TGCGCCAGCCAGGCAGACAGGGGGAACACTGAAGCTTTCTTT.

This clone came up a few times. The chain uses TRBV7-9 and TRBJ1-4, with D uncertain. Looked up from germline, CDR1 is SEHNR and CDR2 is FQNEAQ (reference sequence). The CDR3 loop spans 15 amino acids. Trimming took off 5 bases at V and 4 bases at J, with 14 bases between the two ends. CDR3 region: CASSPQEGINEKLFF. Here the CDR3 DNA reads TGTGCCAGCAGCCCCCAAGAGGGCATTAATGAAAAACTGTTTTTT.

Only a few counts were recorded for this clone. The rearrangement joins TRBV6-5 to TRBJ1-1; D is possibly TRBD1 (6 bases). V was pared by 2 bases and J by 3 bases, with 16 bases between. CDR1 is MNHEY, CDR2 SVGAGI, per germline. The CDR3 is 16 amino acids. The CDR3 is CASSYRTVSGYTEAFF. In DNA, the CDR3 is TGTGCCAGCAGTTACCGGACAGTCTCGGGTTACACTGAAGCTTTCTTT.

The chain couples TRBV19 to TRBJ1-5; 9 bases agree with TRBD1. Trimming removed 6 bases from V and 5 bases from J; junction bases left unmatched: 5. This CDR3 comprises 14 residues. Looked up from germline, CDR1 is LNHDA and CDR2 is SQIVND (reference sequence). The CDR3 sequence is CASRTGGLDQPQHF. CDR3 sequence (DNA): TGTGCCAGTAGGACAGGGGGGTTGGATCAGCCCCAGCATTTT.

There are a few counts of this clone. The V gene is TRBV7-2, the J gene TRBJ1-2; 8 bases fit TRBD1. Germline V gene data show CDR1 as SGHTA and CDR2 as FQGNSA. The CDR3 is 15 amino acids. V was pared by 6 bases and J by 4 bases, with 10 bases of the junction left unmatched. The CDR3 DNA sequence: TGTGCCAGCAGTGGACAGGGTGGTAGCATCTATGGCTACACCTTC. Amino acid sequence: CASSGQGGSIYGYTF. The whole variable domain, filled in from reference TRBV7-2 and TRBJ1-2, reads GAGVSQSPSNKVTEKGKDVELRCDPISGHTALYWYRQSLGQGLEFLIYFQGNSAPDKSGLPSDRFSAERTGGSVSTLTIQRTQQEDSAVYLCASSGQGGSIYGYTFGSGTRLTVV.

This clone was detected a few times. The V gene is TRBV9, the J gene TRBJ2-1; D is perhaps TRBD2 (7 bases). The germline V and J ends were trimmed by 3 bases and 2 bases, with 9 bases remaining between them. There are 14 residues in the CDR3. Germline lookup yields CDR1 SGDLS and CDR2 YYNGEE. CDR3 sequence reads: CASSGGGPYNEQFF. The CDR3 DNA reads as TGTGCCAGCAGCGGGGGGGGGCCCTACAATGAGCAGTTCTTC. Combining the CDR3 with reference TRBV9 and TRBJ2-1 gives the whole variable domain DSGVTQTPKHLITATGQRVTLRCSPRSGDLSVYWYQQSLDQGLQFLIQYYNGEERAKGNILERFSAQQFPDLHSELNLSSLELGDSALYFCASSGGGPYNEQFFGPGTRLTVL.

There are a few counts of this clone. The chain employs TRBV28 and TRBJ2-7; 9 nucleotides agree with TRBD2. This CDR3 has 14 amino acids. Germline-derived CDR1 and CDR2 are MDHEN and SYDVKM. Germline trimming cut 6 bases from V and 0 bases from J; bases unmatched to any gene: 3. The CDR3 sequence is CASSETSGSYEQYF. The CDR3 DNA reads TGTGCCAGCAGCGAGACTAGCGGCTCCTACGAGCAGTACTTC.

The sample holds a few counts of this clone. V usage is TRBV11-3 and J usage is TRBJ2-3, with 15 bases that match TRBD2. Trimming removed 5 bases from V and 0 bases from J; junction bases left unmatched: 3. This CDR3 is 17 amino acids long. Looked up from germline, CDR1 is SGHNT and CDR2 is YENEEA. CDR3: CASSAGLAGGSTDTQYF. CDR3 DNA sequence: TGTGCCAGCAGCGCGGGACTAGCGGGGGGAAGCACAGATACGCAGTATTTT.

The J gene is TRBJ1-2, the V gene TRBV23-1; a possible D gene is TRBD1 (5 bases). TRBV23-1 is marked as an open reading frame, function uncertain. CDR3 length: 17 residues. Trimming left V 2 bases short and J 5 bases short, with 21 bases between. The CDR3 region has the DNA TGCGCCAGCAGTCAAAATCGGGTTAAAGTCGGACAATATGGCTACACCTTC. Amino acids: CASSQNRVKVGQYGYTF.

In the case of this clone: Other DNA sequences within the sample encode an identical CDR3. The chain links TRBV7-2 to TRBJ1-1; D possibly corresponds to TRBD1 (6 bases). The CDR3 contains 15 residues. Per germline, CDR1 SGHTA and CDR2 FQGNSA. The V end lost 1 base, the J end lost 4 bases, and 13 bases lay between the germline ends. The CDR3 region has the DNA TGTGCCAGCAGCTTAGTTGGGCAGGGGACCACTGAAGCTTTCTTT. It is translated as CASSLVGQGTTEAFF.

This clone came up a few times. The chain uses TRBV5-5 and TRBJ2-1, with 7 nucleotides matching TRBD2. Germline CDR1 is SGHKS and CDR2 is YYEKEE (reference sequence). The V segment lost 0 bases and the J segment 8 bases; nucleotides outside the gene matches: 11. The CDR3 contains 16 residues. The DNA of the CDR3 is TGTGCCAGCAGCTTGGTTCGAGGACTAGTTATGCATGAGCAGTTCTTC. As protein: CASSLVRGLVMHEQFF.

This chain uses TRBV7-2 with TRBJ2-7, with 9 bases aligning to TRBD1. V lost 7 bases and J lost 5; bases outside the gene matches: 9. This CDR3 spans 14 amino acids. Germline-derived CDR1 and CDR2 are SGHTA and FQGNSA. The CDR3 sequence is CASKVGQGLDEQYF. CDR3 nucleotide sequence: TGTGCCAGCAAAGTGGGACAGGGCTTAGACGAGCAGTACTTC. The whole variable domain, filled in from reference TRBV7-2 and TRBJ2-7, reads GAGVSQSPSNKVTEKGKDVELRCDPISGHTALYWYRQSLGQGLEFLIYFQGNSAPDKSGLPSDRFSAERTGGSVSTLTIQRTQQEDSAVYLCASKVGQGLDEQYFGPGTRLTVT.

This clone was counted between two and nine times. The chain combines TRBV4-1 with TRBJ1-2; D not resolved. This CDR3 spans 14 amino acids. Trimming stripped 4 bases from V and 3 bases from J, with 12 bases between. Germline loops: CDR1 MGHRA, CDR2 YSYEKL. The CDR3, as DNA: TGCGCCAGCAGCCCCCACGGGGTAGACTATGGCTACACCTTC. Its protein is CASSPHGVDYGYTF.

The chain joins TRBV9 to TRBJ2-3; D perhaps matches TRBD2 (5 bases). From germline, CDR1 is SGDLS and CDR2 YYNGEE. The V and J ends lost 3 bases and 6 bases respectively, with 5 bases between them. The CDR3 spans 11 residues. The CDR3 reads CASSAGDTQYF. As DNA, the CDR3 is TGTGCCAGCAGCGCGGGGGATACGCAGTATTTT.

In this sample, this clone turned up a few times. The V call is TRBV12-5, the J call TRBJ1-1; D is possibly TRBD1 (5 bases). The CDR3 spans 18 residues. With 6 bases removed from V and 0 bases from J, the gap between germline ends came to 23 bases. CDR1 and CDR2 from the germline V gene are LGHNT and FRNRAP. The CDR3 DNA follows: TGTGCTAGTGGCCCATCGCCCCCCCTCCAGGGCATGAACACTGAAGCTTTCTTT. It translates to CASGPSPPLQGMNTEAFF.

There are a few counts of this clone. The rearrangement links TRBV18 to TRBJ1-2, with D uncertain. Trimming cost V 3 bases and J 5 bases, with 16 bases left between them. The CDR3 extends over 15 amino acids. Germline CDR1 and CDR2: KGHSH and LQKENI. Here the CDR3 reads CASSPPGRTIYGYTF. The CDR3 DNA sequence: TGTGCCAGCTCACCTCCGGGTCGAACCATTTATGGCTACACCTTC.

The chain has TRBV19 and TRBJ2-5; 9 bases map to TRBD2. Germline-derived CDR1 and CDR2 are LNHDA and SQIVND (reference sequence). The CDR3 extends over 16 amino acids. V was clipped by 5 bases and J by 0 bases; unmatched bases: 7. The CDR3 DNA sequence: TGTGCCAGTAGTGTCGGACTAGCGCGATACCAAGAGACCCAGTACTTC. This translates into CASSVGLARYQETQYF.